Ten or more counts support the clone carrying this T cell receptor beta chain. What it recognizes is unknown. The CDR3 regions of TCR beta were amplified from RNA transcripts. First-round RT-PCR of the TCR CDR3 relied on the HTBI primer set. MiXCR was run by TCRdb on the multiplex PCR reads, yielding one entry per CDR3 protein. The repertoire holds 360,000 or so distinct CDR3 sequences, over 15% seen once, with 3.5% to 4% in the top ten. The data were obtained in a study of T cells in Graves' hyperthyroidism and ophthalmopathy. Whole-study findings and limits: Most thyroid clonotypes expanded above 0.001 appeared in blood too.

Deletions cut 0 bases from V and 4 bases from J, with 12 bases between. CDR1 MNHNS and CDR2 SASEGT come from the germline V gene. The CDR3 has 15 residues. The rearrangement uses TRBV6-1 and TRBJ2-5, with D possibly TRBD1 on 6 matching bases. The source of this sequence is a woman aged 18 to 35 with Graves' hyperthyroidism. The sequenced material came from blood. In nucleotides, the CDR3 is TGTGCCAGCAGTGAAGCCGGGACATCGAGAGAGACCCAGTACTTC. This translates into CASSEAGTSRETQYF.